The 30 T cell receptor beta chains presented below share a single source sample, sequenced in a study of blood T cells in healthy people across ages. Using a J-beta primer mix together with a sample-barcoded 5' primer, a second PCR was run for roughly 6 to 11 cycles. One entry per CDR3 protein, called by TCRdb with MiXCR from the 5' RACE reads. The data show over 600,000 distinct CDR3 sequences, about 56% seen once. Sequenced sample: blood. These receptors came from a man aged 35 to 55 in good health.

The chain combines TRBV4-2 with TRBJ2-7; either TRBD1 or TRBD2 may supply D (5 bases each). The DNA end is a closer match to TRBJ2-4, so the J assignment may be wrong. This CDR3 region has 16 residues. In germline, CDR1 is LGHNA, CDR2 YNFKEQ. As DNA, the CDR3 is TGTGCCAGCAGCTTAGGGGACCAATCGGCCAAAAACATTCAGTACTTC. Amino acids: CASSLGDQSAKNIQYF.

This clonotype showed up just once. The rearrangement links TRBV15 to TRBJ1-6, with D uncertain. Germline loops: CDR1 LNHNV, CDR2 YYDKDF (reference sequence). Deletions cut 1 base from V and 9 bases from J, with 13 bases between. This CDR3 has 15 amino acids. The CDR3 coding sequence is TGTGCCACCAGCAGAGGGTTTTCTGGTTTTTCACCCCTCCACTTT. It yields the protein CATSRGFSGFSPLHF. Based on the CDR3 plus reference TRBV15 and TRBJ1-6, the full variable domain is DAMVIQNPRYQVTQFGKPVTLSCSQTLNHNVMYWYQQKSSQAPKLLFHYYDKDFNNEADTPDNFQSRRPNTSFCFLDIRSPGLGDTAMYLCATSRGFSGFSPLHFGNGTRLTVT.

This clonotype showed up just a few times. This chain links TRBV20-1 with TRBJ2-1, with 9 bases fitting TRBD2. The CDR3 sequence is 14 residues long. V lost 5 bases to trimming and J lost 4 bases; unmatched junction nucleotides: 6. Germline V lookup: CDR1 DFQATT, CDR2 SNEGSKA (reference sequence). CDR3 sequence (DNA): TGCAGTGCTCGGGGGACTAGCAGGTACAATGAGCAGTTCTTC. Translating it yields CSARGTSRYNEQFF.

This CDR3 is CASSLTNGSEQFF. CDR3 coding DNA: TGTGCCAGCAGCTTAACAAATGGGAGTGAGCAGTTCTTC. The rearrangement links TRBV7-8 to TRBJ2-1, with a tentative D call TRBD2 (5 bases). CDR1 and CDR2 from the germline V gene are SGHVS and FQNEAQ. V dropped 2 bases and J dropped 9 bases, with 11 bases sitting between them. The CDR3 sequence is 13 residues long.

This clonotype was found a few times. This chain joins TRBV7-2 and TRBJ1-6; D is unclear. V lost 3 bases and J lost 0, with 18 bases in between. CDR1 is SGHTA and CDR2 is FQGNSA in the germline V gene. CDR3 length equals 19 residues. As DNA, the CDR3 is TGTGCCAGCAGCTTGGCGCCGGTCAGGTCGAGCTCCTATAATTCACCCCTCCACTTT. Its translation is CASSLAPVRSSSYNSPLHF.

In DNA form, the CDR3 reads TGCAGTGCTAGAGACCCCCGCTCCTACAATGAGCAGTACTTC. Translation: CSARDPRSYNEQYF. The V gene is TRBV20-1, the J gene TRBJ2-1; D unresolved. The assigned J gene may be wrong: the sequence end matches TRBJ2-7 better. This CDR3 contains 14 residues. Germline V gene lookup returns CDR1 DFQATT and CDR2 SNEGSKA (reference sequence).

The gene calls are TRBV28 and TRBJ2-5; D gene ambiguous. V was cut by 2 bases and J by 4 bases, with 11 bases left in between. The CDR3 is 14 amino acids. Germline CDR1 is MDHEN and CDR2 is SYDVKM. The CDR3 DNA follows: TGTGCCAGCAGTTTAGCCCCCTCCCCAGAGACCCAGTACTTC. Its translation is CASSLAPSPETQYF.

The chain links TRBV5-1 to TRBJ2-5; the D gene is possibly TRBD1 (6 bases). The end of the DNA aligns better with TRBJ2-7, so the J call may be wrong. In germline, CDR1 is SGHRS, CDR2 YFSETQ. The CDR3 has 15 amino acids. This CDR3 reads CASSPAGAPSYEQYF. Here the CDR3 DNA reads TGCGCCAGCAGTCCGGCAGGGGCCCCCTCCTACGAGCAGTACTTC.

This clonotype was detected only a few times. The chain couples TRBV4-3 to TRBJ1-2; D not certain. The germline V gene encodes CDR1 LGHNA and CDR2 YSLEER. The CDR3 is 14 amino acids. The V end lost 1 base, the J end lost 2 bases, and 8 bases lay between the germline ends. The CDR3 nucleotides read TGCGCCAGCAGCCAAGGTGCGGCGAACTATGGCTACACCTTC. Translated, it gives CASSQGAANYGYTF.

This clonotype showed up just a few times. V gene TRBV9 combines with J gene TRBJ2-6; D might be TRBD1 (6 bases). In germline, CDR1 is SGDLS, CDR2 YYNGEE. The V gene lost 5 bases and the J gene lost 1 base, with 16 bases spanning the gap. This CDR3 has 17 residues. This CDR3 reads CASSPQGMASGANVLTF. In DNA form, the CDR3 reads TGTGCCAGCAGTCCCCAGGGGATGGCGTCTGGGGCCAACGTCCTGACTTTC.

This clonotype appeared a few times. The rearrangement uses TRBV11-2 and TRBJ2-7; D is unresolved. The CDR3 has 14 amino acids. V was cut by 0 bases and J by 2 bases, with 8 bases left in between. Germline loops: CDR1 SGHAT, CDR2 FQNNGV. The CDR3 coding sequence is TGTGCCAGCAGCTTAGATGGCAGCACCTACGAGCAGTACTTC. It specifies CASSLDGSTYEQYF.

In this sample, this clonotype turned up a few times. The chain employs TRBV27 and TRBJ2-4; TRBD1 might be the D (6 bases). The J call may be mistaken, given a closer DNA end match to TRBJ2-7. CDR3 length: 13 amino acids. Germline lookup yields CDR1 MNHEY and CDR2 SMNVEV (reference sequence). The CDR3 coding sequence is TGTGCCAGCTCCAACAGGGTAGGGTCCGAGCAGTACTTC. Its protein product is CASSNRVGSEQYF.

The chain combines TRBV29-1 with TRBJ2-4, with 7 positions matching TRBD1. The CDR3 has 13 amino acids. The J segment lost 3 bases and the V segment lost 6 bases, leaving 5 bases of the junction unmatched. Germline values: CDR1 SQVTM, CDR2 ANQGSEA. The CDR3 spells CSVNPGGKNIQYF. The DNA for the CDR3 is TGCAGCGTGAACCCAGGGGGCAAAAACATTCAGTACTTC.

The V call is TRBV12-3 or TRBV12-4, the J call TRBJ2-3; 9 bases fit TRBD1. J gave up 1 base and V 2 bases, and 1 base lay outside the gene matches. The CDR3 runs 15 residues. CDR3 bases: TGTGCCAGCAGTTTAAGGACAGGGGGCACAGATACGCAGTATTTT. Its translation is CASSLRTGGTDTQYF.

This clonotype was picked up a small number of times. V is TRBV29-1 and J is TRBJ2-3; 9 bases align to TRBD1. The germline V gene has CDR1 SQVTM and CDR2 ANQGSEA. This CDR3 is built from 11 residues. The J segment lost 5 bases and the V segment lost 7 bases, leaving 1 base of the junction unmatched. The CDR3 DNA follows: TGCAGCGGACAGGGGGTAGATACGCAGTATTTT. Protein product: CSGQGVDTQYF.

The chain couples TRBV4-3 to TRBJ2-1, with 9 bases that match TRBD2. The germline gives CDR1 LGHNA, CDR2 YSLEER. V shed 0 bases and J 4 bases; nucleotides not matched to a gene: 7. CDR3 length equals 17 residues. The CDR3 DNA is TGCGCCAGCAGCCAAGATCGTCGACTAGCGGAATACAATGAGCAGTTCTTC. Its protein product is CASSQDRRLAEYNEQFF.

This rearrangement joins TRBV27 to TRBJ2-4; 10 bases are shared with TRBD1. The J call is doubtful: the DNA matches TRBJ2-7 better. The CDR3 totals 14 residues. Germline V lookup: CDR1 MNHEY, CDR2 SMNVEV (reference sequence). This chain's CDR3 is CASSGQGGFYEQYF. CDR3 DNA sequence: TGTGCCAGCAGCGGACAGGGGGGTTTCTACGAGCAGTACTTC.

This sequence joins TRBV20-1 and TRBJ1-5; tentatively, D is TRBD1 (6 bases). The CDR3 runs to 15 residues. Germline lookup yields CDR1 DFQATT and CDR2 SNEGSKA (reference sequence). V was cut by 3 bases and J by 0 bases, with 12 bases left in between. The CDR3 coding sequence is TGCAGTGCTAGCACACAGGGCATTAGCAATCAGCCCCAGCATTTT. Translation: CSASTQGISNQPQHF.

This clonotype was picked up a small number of times. The chain employs TRBV6-1 and TRBJ1-2, with 8 bases fitting TRBD1. Germline V gene sequence: CDR1 MNHNS, CDR2 SASEGT. J was trimmed by 4 bases and V by 7 bases; bases with no gene match: 11. The CDR3 sequence is 15 residues long. In nucleotides, the CDR3 is TGTGCCAGCAACCCCCTCGGACAGGGCTTCTATGGCTACACCTTC. Translating gives CASNPLGQGFYGYTF.

V usage is TRBV6-5 and J usage is TRBJ2-4; TRBD1 matches 8 bases. The DNA end favors TRBJ2-7, so the J call may be wrong. The CDR3 runs 14 residues. Germline-derived CDR1 and CDR2 are MNHEY and SVGAGI. In DNA, the CDR3 is TGTGCCAGCAGTTACGACAGGGGATCCGGCGAGCAGTACTTC. This codes for CASSYDRGSGEQYF.

The chain carries TRBV20-1 and TRBJ2-2; a weak D match, TRBD2 (5 bases). The germline V gene has CDR1 DFQATT and CDR2 SNEGSKA (reference sequence). Between the trimmed V and J ends, which lost 6 bases and 2 bases, there was a span of 10 bases. The CDR3 totals 13 residues. The CDR3 spells CSAKEGNTGELFF. The DNA for the CDR3 is TGCAGTGCAAAAGAGGGAAACACCGGGGAGCTGTTTTTT.

With regard to this clonotype: At one end, the junction sequence differs from germline, possibly due to a read error. V is TRBV20-1 and J is TRBJ2-3, with unresolved D. The germline gives CDR1 DFQATT, CDR2 SNEGSKA (reference sequence). This CDR3 has 11 amino acids. The CDR3 region is CGAPRLDTQYF. In DNA, the CDR3 is TGCGGTGCCCCCAGGTTGGATACGCAGTATTTT.

CDR3 in amino acids: CATGGANVLTF. Written as DNA, the CDR3 is TGTGCCACCGGTGGGGCCAACGTCCTGACTTTC. The chain carries TRBV24-1 and TRBJ2-6; D gene unclear. The germline gives CDR1 KGHDR, CDR2 SFDVKD. The CDR3 has 11 residues. The V gene lost 9 bases and the J gene lost 3 bases, with 2 bases spanning the gap.

V is TRBV28 and J is TRBJ1-4; D is unresolved. Trimming removed 1 base at V and 5 bases at J, with 11 bases between. The CDR3 consists of 15 residues. Germline CDR1 is MDHEN and CDR2 is SYDVKM. For the CDR3, the DNA is TGTGCCAGCAGTTTATTGGGAGCCCGGAATGAAAAACTGTTTTTT. This encodes CASSLLGARNEKLFF.

A word on this clonotype: At one end, the junction sequence differs from germline, possibly due to a read error. In DNA form, the CDR3 reads TGCAGTACTAGGAACCTGGGACTAGCGGGGAAAGAGACCCAGTACTTC. Protein: CSTRNLGLAGKETQYF. The V gene is TRBV20-1, the J gene TRBJ2-7; 13 bases fit TRBD2. The DNA end lines up better with TRBJ2-5; the J call may be wrong. Germline V gene sequence: CDR1 DFQATT, CDR2 SNEGSKA (reference sequence). The CDR3 has 16 residues.

This chain connects TRBV5-6 to TRBJ2-7, with 10 bases that match TRBD1. The CDR3 is made up of 15 amino acids. V was pared by 4 bases and J by 5 bases, with 9 bases of the junction left unmatched. The germline gives CDR1 SGHDT, CDR2 YYEEEE. CDR3 residues: CASSPPGQGRHEQYF. CDR3 coding DNA: TGTGCCAGCAGCCCACCGGGACAGGGGAGACACGAGCAGTACTTC.

The chain uses TRBV29-1 and TRBJ2-7; possibly TRBD1 for D (7 bases). Trimming took off 0 bases at V and 5 bases at J, with 14 bases between the two ends. Germline CDR1 SQVTM, CDR2 ANQGSEA. CDR3 size: 14 residues. Here the CDR3 reads CSVEDRGRGDEQYF. CDR3 nucleotide sequence: TGCAGCGTTGAAGATCGGGGCAGGGGGGACGAGCAGTACTTC.

The CDR3 sequence is CASSLALNSYEQYF. CDR3 DNA: TGTGCCAGCAGCTTAGCGCTTAACTCCTACGAGCAGTACTTC. The chain joins TRBV7-2 to TRBJ2-7; D unclear. There are 14 residues in the CDR3. Between the trimmed V and J ends, which lost 0 bases and 0 bases, there was a span of 6 bases. The V gene's germline CDR1 is SGHTA and CDR2 FQGNSA. Combining the CDR3 with reference TRBV7-2 and TRBJ2-7 gives the whole variable domain GAGVSQSPSNKVTEKGKDVELRCDPISGHTALYWYRQSLGQGLEFLIYFQGNSAPDKSGLPSDRFSAERTGGSVSTLTIQRTQQEDSAVYLCASSLALNSYEQYFGPGTRLTVT.

This chain uses TRBV5-1 with TRBJ2-6; weak D call: TRBD2 (5 bases). Germline assignment: CDR1 SGHRS and CDR2 YFSETQ. The CDR3 loop spans 17 amino acids. Trimming pared 4 bases from V and 4 bases from J, leaving 18 bases between. The CDR3 loop is CASSPMAAGSGANVLTF. CDR3 bases: TGCGCCAGCAGCCCCATGGCGGCGGGTTCCGGGGCCAACGTCCTGACTTTC. Using reference TRBV5-1 and TRBJ2-6 for the parts outside the CDR3, the full variable domain is KAGVTQTPRYLIKTRGQQVTLSCSPISGHRSVSWYQQTPGQGLQFLFEYFSETQRNKGNFPGRFSGRQFSNSRSEMNVSTLELGDSALYLCASSPMAAGSGANVLTFGAGSRLTVL.

V usage is TRBV12-3 or TRBV12-4 and J usage is TRBJ2-4, with D hard to call. Trimming shortened V by 7 bases and J by 9 bases, and 10 bases separated the two germline ends. The CDR3 is made up of 11 amino acids. CDR3 in DNA: TGTGCCAGCAAAATGGCGGCCATTCAGTACTTC. It encodes CASKMAAIQYF.